This TCR beta chain is from a study of T cell changes during pregnancy in multiple sclerosis. The method was immunoSEQ multiplex PCR; TCRdb's version includes in-frame clones alone and lacks a portion of them. The sample yields 90,000 to 120,000 clones, 80% to 95% seen once. CDR3 length: 14 amino acids. The ends were cut back, 3 bases at V and 4 bases at J, with 12 bases in the middle. Germline values: CDR1 SEHNR, CDR2 FQNEAQ (reference sequence). This clone was counted between two and nine times. Sequences were derived from peripheral blood, sampled in the third trimester of pregnancy. The origin of this receptor is a female donor in good health, enrolled as a control in a pregnancy study. The rearrangement uses TRBV7-9 and TRBJ1-1, with D maybe TRBD1 (5 bases). The CDR3, as DNA: TGTGCCAGCAGCTTGGGGCAGACGGGCACTGAAGCTTTCTTT. It encodes CASSLGQTGTEAFF.